The source of this T cell receptor (beta chain) is a study of T-cell reconstitution after alpha-beta-depleted transplantation in children. Study findings and constraints: The high TCRbeta diversity at day 60 in some patients came from surviving recipient T cells and thymic progenitors. T-cell numbers and diversity, one year after transplant, stemmed largely from T cells that were newly produced. The origin of alpha-beta T cells about two months after transplant was reportedly several hundred expanded graft clones.

This clonotype was seen at least ten times. Its matching antigen is unknown. As it was prepared, the TCRbeta library received unique molecular identifiers. TCRdb passed the PCR reads through MiXCR, listing each CDR3 protein once. The repertoire holds around 670,000 distinct CDR3 sequences, with around 14% as singletons. The length of the CDR3 is 15 residues. Sequences were derived from PBMCs, sampled before TCRalphabeta/CD19-depleted stem cell transplant. The receptor comes from a girl aged 2-10 years with congenital amegakaryocytic thrombocytopenia, due to receive a stem cell transplant. The chain has TRBV21-1 and TRBJ1-5. TRBV21-1 is shown as a pseudogene. The CDR3 nucleotides are TGTGCCAGCAGCAAAACTCGAACCGGCGATCAGCCCCAGCATTTT. Translation gives CASSKTRTGDQPQHF.